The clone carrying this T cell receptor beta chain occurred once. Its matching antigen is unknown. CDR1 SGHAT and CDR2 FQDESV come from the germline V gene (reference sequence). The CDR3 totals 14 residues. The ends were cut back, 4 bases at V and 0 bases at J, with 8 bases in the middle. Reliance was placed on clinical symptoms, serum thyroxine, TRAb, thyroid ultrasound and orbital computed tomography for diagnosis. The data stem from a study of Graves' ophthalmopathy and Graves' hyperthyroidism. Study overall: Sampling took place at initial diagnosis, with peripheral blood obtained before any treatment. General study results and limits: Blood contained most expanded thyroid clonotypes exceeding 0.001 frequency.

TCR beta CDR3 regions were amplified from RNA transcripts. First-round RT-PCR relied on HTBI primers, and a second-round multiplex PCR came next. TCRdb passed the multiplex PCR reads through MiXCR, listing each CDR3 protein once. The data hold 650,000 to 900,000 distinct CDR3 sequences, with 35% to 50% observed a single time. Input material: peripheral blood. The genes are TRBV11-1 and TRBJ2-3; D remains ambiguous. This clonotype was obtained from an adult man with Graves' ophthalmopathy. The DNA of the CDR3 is TGTGCCAGCAGCTCCTCGACTAGCACAGATACGCAGTATTTT. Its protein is CASSSSTSTDTQYF.